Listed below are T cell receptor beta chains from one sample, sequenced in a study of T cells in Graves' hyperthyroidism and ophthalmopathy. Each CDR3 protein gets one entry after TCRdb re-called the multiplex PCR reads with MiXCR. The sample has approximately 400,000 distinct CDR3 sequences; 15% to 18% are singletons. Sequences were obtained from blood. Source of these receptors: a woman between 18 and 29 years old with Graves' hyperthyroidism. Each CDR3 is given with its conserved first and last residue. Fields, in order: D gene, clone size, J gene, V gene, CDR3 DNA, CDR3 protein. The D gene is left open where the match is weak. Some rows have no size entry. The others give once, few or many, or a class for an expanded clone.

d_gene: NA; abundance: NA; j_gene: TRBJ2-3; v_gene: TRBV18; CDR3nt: TGTGCCAGCATCCTGACTAGGGGCACAGATACGCAGTATTTT; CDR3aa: CASILTRGTDTQYF
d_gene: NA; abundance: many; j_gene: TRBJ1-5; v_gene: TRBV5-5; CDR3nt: TGTGCCAGCAGCTTGCGGGAGGGAAGTCAGCCCCAGCATTTT; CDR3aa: CASSLREGSQPQHF
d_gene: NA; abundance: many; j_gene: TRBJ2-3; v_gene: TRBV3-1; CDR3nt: TGTGCCAGCAGCCAAGATCCTAGGAAAGCTACAGATACGCAGTATTTT; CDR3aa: CASSQDPRKATDTQYF
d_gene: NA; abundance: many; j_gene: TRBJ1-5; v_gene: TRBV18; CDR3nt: TGTGCCAGCTCAAAAGGACAAACCAATCAGCCCCAGCATTTT; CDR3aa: CASSKGQTNQPQHF
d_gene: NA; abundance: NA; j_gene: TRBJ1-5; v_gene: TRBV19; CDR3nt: TGTGCCAGTAGCACAAGTTCGCTCTCCCCCCAGCATTTT; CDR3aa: CASSTSSLSPQHF
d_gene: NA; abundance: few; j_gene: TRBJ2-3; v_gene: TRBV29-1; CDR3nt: TGCAGCGTTGTTCCAGGGGTGTGGACAGATACGCAGTATTTT; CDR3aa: CSVVPGVWTDTQYF
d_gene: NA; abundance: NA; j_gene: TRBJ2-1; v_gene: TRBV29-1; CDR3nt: TGCAGCGGGTCACAGGGAGACTCCGACAATGAGCAGTTCTTC; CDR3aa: CSGSQGDSDNEQFF
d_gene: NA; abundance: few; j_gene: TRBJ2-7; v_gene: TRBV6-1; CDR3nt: TGTGCCAGCAGTACAAACAGGGGACTAGAGCAGTACTTC; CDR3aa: CASSTNRGLEQYF
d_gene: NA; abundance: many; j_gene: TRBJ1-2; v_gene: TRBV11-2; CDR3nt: TGTGCCAGCAGCCTTTCCCGAGGGGCTGGCTACACCTTC; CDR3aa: CASSLSRGAGYTF
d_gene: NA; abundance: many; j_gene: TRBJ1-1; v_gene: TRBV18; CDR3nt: TGTGCCAGCTCACCACCGTGGGACTGGGGGGCGAACACTGAAGCTTTCTTT; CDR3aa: CASSPPWDWGANTEAFF
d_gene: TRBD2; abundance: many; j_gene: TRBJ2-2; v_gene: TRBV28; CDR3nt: TGTGCCAGCAGTTTCCCACGGGGAGGGACGAACACCGGGGAGCTGTTTTTT; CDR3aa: CASSFPRGGTNTGELFF
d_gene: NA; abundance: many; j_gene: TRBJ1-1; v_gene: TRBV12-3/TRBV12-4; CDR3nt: TGTGCCAGCACACCAGGGCCCTCGGGTTTTGAAGCTTTCTTT; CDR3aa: CASTPGPSGFEAFF
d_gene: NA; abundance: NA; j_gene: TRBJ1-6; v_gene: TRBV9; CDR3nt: TGTGCCAGCAGCGTAGAAGAGGGAAGGACCTCACCCCTCCACTTT; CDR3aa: CASSVEEGRTSPLHF
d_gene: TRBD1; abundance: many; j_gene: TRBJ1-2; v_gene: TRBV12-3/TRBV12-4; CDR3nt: TGTGCCAGCAGTCCGGGACAGGGAAAGGGTCGGTATGGCTACACCTTC; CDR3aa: CASSPGQGKGRYGYTF
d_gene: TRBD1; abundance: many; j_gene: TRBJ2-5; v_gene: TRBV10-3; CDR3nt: TGTGCCATCAGCCCACGACAGGGGAGGCACCAAGAGACCCAGTACTTC; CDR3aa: CAISPRQGRHQETQYF
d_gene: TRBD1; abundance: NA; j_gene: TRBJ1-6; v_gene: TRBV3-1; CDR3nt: TGTGCCAGCAGCCCGGAGCCGGGACAGGGTTCGAGTTCACCCCTCCACTTT; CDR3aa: CASSPEPGQGSSSPLHF
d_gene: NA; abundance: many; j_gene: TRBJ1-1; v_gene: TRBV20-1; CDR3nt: TGCAGTGTTGGGGGGGTGTCAGAAGCTTTCTTT; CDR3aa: CSVGGVSEAFF
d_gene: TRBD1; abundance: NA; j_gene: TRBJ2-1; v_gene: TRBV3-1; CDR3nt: TGTGCCAGCAGCCAAGGACAGGGGGATGAGCAGTTCTTC; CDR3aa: CASSQGQGDEQFF
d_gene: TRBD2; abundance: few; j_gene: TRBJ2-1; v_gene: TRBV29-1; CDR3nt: TGCAGCGTCTGGGAGACTAGCGGGATCAATGAGCAGTTCTTC; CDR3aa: CSVWETSGINEQFF
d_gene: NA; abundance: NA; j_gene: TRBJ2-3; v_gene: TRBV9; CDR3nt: TGTGCCAGAAACAGGGTATCCACAGATACGCAGTATTTT; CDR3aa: CARNRVSTDTQYF
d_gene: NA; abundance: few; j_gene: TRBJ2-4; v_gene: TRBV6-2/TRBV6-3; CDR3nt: TGTGCCAGCAGTTACTCGGGACCCAACAACATTCAGTACTTC; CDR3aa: CASSYSGPNNIQYF
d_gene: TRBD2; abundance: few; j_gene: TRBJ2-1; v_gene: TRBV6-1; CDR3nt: TGTGCCAGCAATGCGGGAGGGCTAAGATACAATGAGCAGTTCTTC; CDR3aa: CASNAGGLRYNEQFF
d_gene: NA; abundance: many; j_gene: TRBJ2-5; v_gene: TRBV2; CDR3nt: TGTGCCAGCAGTGCTGGAGAAGAGACCCAGTACTTC; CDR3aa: CASSAGEETQYF
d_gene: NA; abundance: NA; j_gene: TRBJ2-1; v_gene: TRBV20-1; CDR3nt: TGCAGTGCGGAAAAACTAGTGTACAATGAGCAGTTCTTC; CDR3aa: CSAEKLVYNEQFF
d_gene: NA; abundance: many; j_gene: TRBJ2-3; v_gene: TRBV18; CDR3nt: TGTGCCAGCTCACCGAAGGCTCGAGTGATTAGCACAGATACGCAGTATTTT; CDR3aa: CASSPKARVISTDTQYF
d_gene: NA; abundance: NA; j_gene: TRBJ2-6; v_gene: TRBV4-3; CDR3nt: TGCGCCAGCAGCCAAGAGGGCTCTGGGGCCAACGTCCTGACTTTC; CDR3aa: CASSQEGSGANVLTF
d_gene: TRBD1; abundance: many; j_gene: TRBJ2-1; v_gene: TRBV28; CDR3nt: TGTGCCAGCACCCGAGACAGGGGGGCAGTCCAGTTCGATGAGCAGTTCTTC; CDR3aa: CASTRDRGAVQFDEQFF
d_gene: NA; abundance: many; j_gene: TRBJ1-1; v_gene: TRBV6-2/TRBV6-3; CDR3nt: TGTGCCAGCAGATATAGCCTCCTCACTGAAGCTTTCTTT; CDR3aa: CASRYSLLTEAFF
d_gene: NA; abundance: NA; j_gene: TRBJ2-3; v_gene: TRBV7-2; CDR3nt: TGTGCCAGCAGCCCATCAGGGGCCGTCCCGTTTAGGCAGTATTTT; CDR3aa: CASSPSGAVPFRQYF
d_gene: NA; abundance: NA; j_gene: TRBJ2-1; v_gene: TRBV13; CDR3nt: TGTGCCAGCAGCCCCCCGGGACCGGGTTACAATGAGCAGTTCTTC; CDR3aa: CASSPPGPGYNEQFF
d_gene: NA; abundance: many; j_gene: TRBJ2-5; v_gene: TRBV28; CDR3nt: TGTGCCAGCAGTTCCGGAGGACCCCAAGAGACCCAGTACTTC; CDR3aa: CASSSGGPQETQYF
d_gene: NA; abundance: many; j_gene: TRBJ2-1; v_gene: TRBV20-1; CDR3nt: TGCAGTGCTCACCCACAGAGCCATGAGCAGTTCTTC; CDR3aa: CSAHPQSHEQFF
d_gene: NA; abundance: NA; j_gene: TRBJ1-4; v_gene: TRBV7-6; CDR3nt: TGTGCCAGCAGCTCCCGGGGCGGAACTAATGAAAAACTGTTTTTT; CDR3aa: CASSSRGGTNEKLFF
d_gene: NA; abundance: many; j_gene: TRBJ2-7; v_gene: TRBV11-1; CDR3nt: TGTGCCAGCAGCGCAGCGGTTGGGGGCGAGCAGTACTTC; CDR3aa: CASSAAVGGEQYF
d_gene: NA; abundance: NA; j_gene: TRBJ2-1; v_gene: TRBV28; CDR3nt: TGTGCCAGCAGTGGTCCCTATGAGCAGTTCTTC; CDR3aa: CASSGPYEQFF
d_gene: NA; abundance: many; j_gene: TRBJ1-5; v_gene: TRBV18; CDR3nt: TGTGCCAGCTCACAAAGCGGGGGGGCTCAGCCCCAGCATTTT; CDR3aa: CASSQSGGAQPQHF
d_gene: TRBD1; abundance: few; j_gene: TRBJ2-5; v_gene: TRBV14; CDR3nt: TGTGCCAGCAGCCAAGTTCCCTACGGCAGGGGGTACCAAGAGACCCAGTACTTC; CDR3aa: CASSQVPYGRGYQETQYF
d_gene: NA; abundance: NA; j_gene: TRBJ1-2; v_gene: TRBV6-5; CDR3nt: TGTGCCAGCAGTTCCGCGGTAAGGAGGGGACTTGGCTACACCTTC; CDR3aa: CASSSAVRRGLGYTF
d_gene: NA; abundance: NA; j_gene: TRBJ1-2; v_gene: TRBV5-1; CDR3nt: TGCGCCAGCAGCAGCGGGACATTTTTTACCTTC; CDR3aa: CASSSGTFFTF
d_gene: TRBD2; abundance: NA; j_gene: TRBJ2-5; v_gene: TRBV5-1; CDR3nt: TGCGCCAGCAGCAGTGGGGGGGGTAGAGAGACCCAGTACTTC; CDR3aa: CASSSGGGRETQYF
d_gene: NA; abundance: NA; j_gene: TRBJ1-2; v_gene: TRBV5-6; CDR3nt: TGTGCCAGCAGCTTAGGTCCGCAGCCATCCTATGGCTACACCTTC; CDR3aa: CASSLGPQPSYGYTF
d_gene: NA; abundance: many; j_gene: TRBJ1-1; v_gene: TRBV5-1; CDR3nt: TGCGCCAGCAGCCGCGGGCCAGTGGACACTGAAGCTTTCTTT; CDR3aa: CASSRGPVDTEAFF
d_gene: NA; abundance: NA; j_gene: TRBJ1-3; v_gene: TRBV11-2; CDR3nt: TGTGCCAGCAGCTTAGCCGGAAACTCCTACTCTGGAAACACCATATATTTT; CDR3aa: CASSLAGNSYSGNTIYF
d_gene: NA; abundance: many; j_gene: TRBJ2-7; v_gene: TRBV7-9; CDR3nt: TGTGCCAGCAGCCGAGACAGGAATACCTACGAGCAGTACTTC; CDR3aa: CASSRDRNTYEQYF
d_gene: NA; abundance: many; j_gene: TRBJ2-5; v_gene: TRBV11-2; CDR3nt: TGTGCCAGCAGCCGGACTCAGGGGAGCGATGAGACCCAGTACTTC; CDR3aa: CASSRTQGSDETQYF
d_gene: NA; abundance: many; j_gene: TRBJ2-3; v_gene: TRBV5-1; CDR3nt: TGCGCCAGCAGCTTAGGCGGGACGGATAGCACAGATACGCAGTATTTT; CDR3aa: CASSLGGTDSTDTQYF
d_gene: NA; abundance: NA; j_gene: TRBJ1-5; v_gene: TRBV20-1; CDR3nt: TGCAGTGCTAGAGATTGGGGGGTTGGCAATCAGCCCCAGCATTTT; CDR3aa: CSARDWGVGNQPQHF
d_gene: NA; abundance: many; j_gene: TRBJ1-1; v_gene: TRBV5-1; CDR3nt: TGCGCCAGCAGCTTGGATCGGGTTGTAAACACTGAAGCTTTCTTT; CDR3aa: CASSLDRVVNTEAFF
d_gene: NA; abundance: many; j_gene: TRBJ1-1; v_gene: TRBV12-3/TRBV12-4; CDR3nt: TGTGCCAGCAGTTTGACTGAGAACACTGAAGCTTTCTTT; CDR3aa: CASSLTENTEAFF
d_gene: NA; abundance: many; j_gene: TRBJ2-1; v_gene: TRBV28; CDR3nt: TGTGCCAGCAGCCCTAGGGTCTACAATGAGCAGTTCTTC; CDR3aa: CASSPRVYNEQFF
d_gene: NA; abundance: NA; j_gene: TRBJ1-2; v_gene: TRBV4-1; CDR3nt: TGCGCCAGCAGCCAAGATCGGGGCCGGGGCCAAACGGGGTATGGCTACACCTTC; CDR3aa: CASSQDRGRGQTGYGYTF
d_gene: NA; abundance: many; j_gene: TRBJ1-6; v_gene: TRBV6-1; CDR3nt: TGTGCCAGCACCGGGAGTGAAGAGAGTCTTAATTCACCCCTCCACTTT; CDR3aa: CASTGSEESLNSPLHF
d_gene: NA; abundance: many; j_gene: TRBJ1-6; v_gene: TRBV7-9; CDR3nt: TGTGCCAGCAGCTTAGCGAGGACCGGGGGTAATTCACCCCTCCACTTT; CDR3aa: CASSLARTGGNSPLHF
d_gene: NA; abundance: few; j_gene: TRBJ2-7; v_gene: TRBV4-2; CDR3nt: TGTGCCAGCAGCCAGGGCCACTCCACAGGGAAGAGCTCCTACGAGCAGTACTTC; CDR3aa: CASSQGHSTGKSSYEQYF
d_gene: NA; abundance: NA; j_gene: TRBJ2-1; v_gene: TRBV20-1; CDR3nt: TGCAGTGCTCAGCTCGGGGAGCGGAGGGGGGATGAGCAGTTCTTC; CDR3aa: CSAQLGERRGDEQFF
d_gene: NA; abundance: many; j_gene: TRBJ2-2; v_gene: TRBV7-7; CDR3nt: TGTGCTAGCAGCAAGGCCCCAAGGGGTACCGGAGAGCTGTTTTTT; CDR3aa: CASSKAPRGTGELFF
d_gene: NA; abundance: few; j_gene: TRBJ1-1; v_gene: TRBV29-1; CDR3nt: TGCAGCGTTGAAGACCCGTCCAGATGGGCTTTCTTT; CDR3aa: CSVEDPSRWAFF
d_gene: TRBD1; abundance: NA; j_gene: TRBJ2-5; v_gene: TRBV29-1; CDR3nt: TGCAGCGTTCGTCTACAGGGGGCACAAGAGACCCAGTACTTC; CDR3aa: CSVRLQGAQETQYF